This T cell receptor beta chain was retrieved from a study of PD-1 blockade in mismatch repair-deficient tumors (dated by TCRdb to about 2017). Regarding the complete study: The trial enrolled about 90 consecutive patients with approximately eleven mismatch repair-deficient cancer types between 2013 and September 2016, all previously treated and progressing. Deep sequencing of TCR CDR3 regions was used to track tumor-associated T cell clones in peripheral blood of patients responding to PD-1 blockade.

Findings and caveats that apply to the study as a whole: Tumor-resident clones, often undetectable in blood before treatment, expanded rapidly after pembrolizumab and then contracted, generally before radiologic responses.

For each enrolled patient, mismatch repair deficiency was established using either polymerase chain reaction or immunohistochemistry. TCR sequencing was performed for a few patients who responded to pembrolizumab therapy. The phase II trial prospectively tested pembrolizumab PD-1 blockade in advanced mismatch repair-deficient cancers regardless of tissue of origin. Peripheral blood T cell samples were serially collected before and at multiple times after PD-1 blockade was started. Blood sampling time points were reported as weeks after the first dose of pembrolizumab. A remark on this clone: The target of this receptor is not known. The sample holds no much larger clone one base away, and base qualities are not on file.

To prepare the library, the immunoSEQ multiplex PCR assay was applied. In its TCRdb copy, this immuneACCESS table keeps in-frame sequences only and misses some clones. Where compared with another copy, unresolved V genes explain less than half of these, and the others have no known cause. The sample records about 51,000 clones, 78% of which are singletons. The top ten clonotypes cover 2.5% to 4% of the sample. The receptor's source is an adult with mismatch repair-deficient cancer. The sample here was peripheral blood, taken 4 weeks after starting pembrolizumab.

The CDR3 region: CASSRGQFNEKLFF. At the DNA level, the sequence is TGTGCCAGTAGTAGGGGACAGTTTAATGAAAAACTGTTTTTT. Rearrangement joined TRBV19 to TRBJ1-4, with 7 junctional bases fitting TRBD1. Compared with germline, V lacks 4 bases and J lacks 4 bases; bases without a gene match: 3. From the germline V gene (reference sequence), CDR1 is LNHDA and CDR2 is SQIVND. There are 14 amino acids in the CDR3, from cysteine to phenylalanine inclusive. Only the CDR3 DNA stays, 42 bases, in frame from base 1.